A selection of T cell receptor beta chains follows, all from one sample in a study of T cells in Graves' hyperthyroidism and ophthalmopathy. TCRdb re-called the multiplex PCR reads with MiXCR, one entry per CDR3 protein. The sample includes roughly 520,000 distinct CDR3 sequences, around 24% of them seen just once. Sequenced: blood. The receptors originated from a woman aged 30 to 39 with Graves' ophthalmopathy. CDR3s include the opening cysteine and the closing phenylalanine or tryptophan. The D gene is left open where the match is weak. Not all rows give a size; the values are once, few, many and, for expanded clones, a class.

TRBJ1-3 TRBV10-3 . many TGTGCCATCAGTCCCCCGGCGGGCTCTGGAAACACCATATATTTT CAISPPAGSGNTIYF
TRBJ1-5 TRBV6-2/TRBV6-3 . medium-sized TGTGCCAGCAGTTACCAGGGGCCCCAGCATTTT CASSYQGPQHF
TRBJ2-5 TRBV2 TRBD2 . TGTGCCAGCAATAGACTAGCTATGGGGCAAGAGACCCAGTACTTC CASNRLAMGQETQYF
TRBJ1-2 TRBV2 . many TGTGCCAGCAGTGACGACTTCGTTCGGGACCATGGCTACACCTTC CASSDDFVRDHGYTF
TRBJ2-7 TRBV7-8 TRBD1 . TGTGCCAGCAGCATGGGACAGGGGGGGATCTACGAGCAGTACTTC CASSMGQGGIYEQYF
TRBJ2-7 TRBV20-1 . many TGCAGTGCTAGACCCAAAAATTGGCCGCCGGGACATAAAATAACCTACGAGCAGTACTTC CSARPKNWPPGHKITYEQYF
TRBJ1-5 TRBV6-1 . few TGTGCCAGCAGTGAAGAGATAGGGGTAGGCAATCAGCCCCAGCATTTT CASSEEIGVGNQPQHF
TRBJ1-1 TRBV10-3 TRBD1 many TGTGCCATCAGTGAGTCGCGACAGGGGGCGTTCGGTGCTTTCTTT CAISESRQGAFGAFF
TRBJ2-7 TRBV9 . . TGTGCCAGCAGCGTAGGAGCAGGTTATTCCTACGAGCAGTACTTC CASSVGAGYSYEQYF
TRBJ2-7 TRBV6-2/TRBV6-3 TRBD1 many TGTGCCAGCAGTTACTCAGGGACAGGGGAAGTCAAAACCTCCTACGAGCAGTACTTC CASSYSGTGEVKTSYEQYF
TRBJ1-1 TRBV6-1 TRBD1 . TGTGCCAGCAGCCCAGGGGGAGGGTCTCGGGACACTGAAGCTTTCTTT CASSPGGGSRDTEAFF
TRBJ1-1 TRBV7-2 . few TGTGCCAGCAGCCCCCGGCGAGCCCTGAACGCTGAAGCTTTCTTT CASSPRRALNAEAFF
TRBJ1-2 TRBV6-1 . once TGTGCCAGCAGAACCCTGGACAGTCATGGCTACACCTTC CASRTLDSHGYTF
TRBJ2-7 TRBV6-2/TRBV6-3 TRBD1 many TGTGCCAGCAGAACGACGGGACAGGGGGACGAGCAGTACTTC CASRTTGQGDEQYF
TRBJ2-7 TRBV20-1 . few TGCAGTGCTAGGAGGACAGTCTACACTACCTACGAGCAGTACTTC CSARRTVYTTYEQYF
TRBJ1-1 TRBV28 . . TGTGCCAGCAGTTTATGGGGGCCATCAGCTTTCTTT CASSLWGPSAFF
TRBJ2-7 TRBV29-1 . many TGCAGCGCCAGGGGGGGCCGCGACGAGCAGTACTTC CSARGGRDEQYF
TRBJ1-2 TRBV20-1 TRBD1 many TGCAGTGCTAGTTCACAGGGGGCGAGTGGCTACACCTTC CSASSQGASGYTF
TRBJ2-2 TRBV24-1 TRBD1 few TGTGCCACCAGTGCAGGGGGCGGGACCCGGGAGCTGTTTTTT CATSAGGGTRELFF
TRBJ1-6 TRBV6-2/TRBV6-3 TRBD1 many TGTGTCAGCAGTTTTTCCGGGACAGGAGGGGATTCACCCCTCCACTTT CVSSFSGTGGDSPLHF
TRBJ1-2 TRBV28 . many TGTGCCAGCAGTTCTTTAACCCTTTCGGCATATGGCTACACCTTC CASSSLTLSAYGYTF
TRBJ1-2 TRBV10-3 . many TGTGCCATCAGTGCCGGACTGAACTATGGCTACACCTTC CAISAGLNYGYTF
TRBJ2-7 TRBV29-1 TRBD2 many TGCAGCGTCCTCAAACGGGGGACTAGCGGGTACGAGCAGTACTTC CSVLKRGTSGYEQYF
TRBJ2-7 TRBV7-9 TRBD1 many TGTGCCAGCAGCACGGGACAGGGGCTCCACGAGCAGTACTTC CASSTGQGLHEQYF
TRBJ2-5 TRBV6-5 TRBD1 many TGTGCCAGCAGTTACTTGGGCAGGGGGACAGAGACCCAGTACTTC CASSYLGRGTETQYF
TRBJ2-2 TRBV7-3 . many TGTGCCAGCAGCTTCTGGGACGCCGGGGAGCTGTTTTTT CASSFWDAGELFF
TRBJ2-7 TRBV6-5 . many TGTGCCAGCAGCCGAGACAGTACCTACGAGCAGTACTTC CASSRDSTYEQYF
TRBJ1-2 TRBV10-3 . many TGTGCCATCAGTGACGGGCCCGGGGACGGCTACACCTTC CAISDGPGDGYTF
TRBJ2-7 TRBV20-1 . many TGCAGTGCTTCGGCCTCTAGATCGAACTACGAGCAGTACTTC CSASASRSNYEQYF
TRBJ1-3 TRBV29-1 TRBD1 many TGCAGCGCTGCCCAGGGGGCCTCTGGAAACACCATATATTTT CSAAQGASGNTIYF
TRBJ1-2 TRBV12-3/TRBV12-4 . many TGTGCCAGCAGTGGGGGGTTGGAGTACGGCTACACCTTC CASSGGLEYGYTF
TRBJ1-1 TRBV11-2 . . TGTGCCAGCAGCTTAAATTCAGGGGCGTATATGGGTACTGAAGCTTTCTTT CASSLNSGAYMGTEAFF
TRBJ2-7 TRBV20-1 . many TGCAGTGCTTACCGGACAGACCTCTACGAGCAGTACTTC CSAYRTDLYEQYF
TRBJ2-7 TRBV11-2 . few TGTGCCAGCAGCTTAGAGGTGGGGCTGGGGGAGCAGTACTTC CASSLEVGLGEQYF
TRBJ1-1 TRBV4-1 . many TGCGCCAGCAGCAACGATGGGGCTAGAACTGAAGCTTTCTTT CASSNDGARTEAFF
TRBJ2-5 TRBV28 TRBD1 few TGTGCCAGCAGTTTACCAGGACAGGGGGGAGAGACCCAGTACTTC CASSLPGQGGETQYF
TRBJ1-5 TRBV28 . many TGTGCCAGCAATCCAGAGGGTATAGGGAACAATCAGCCCCAGCATTTT CASNPEGIGNNQPQHF
TRBJ2-7 TRBV11-2 TRBD1 . TGTGCCAGCAGCTTAGATCGGAGGACAGGCTCCTACGAGCAGTACTTC CASSLDRRTGSYEQYF
TRBJ2-7 TRBV19 . many TGTGCCAGTAGTCCGAGGACAGACTACGAGCAGTACTTC CASSPRTDYEQYF
TRBJ2-7 TRBV28 . few TGTGCCAGCAGTAGTGGAAAAAGGGCCCAACCCTACGAGCAGTACTTC CASSSGKRAQPYEQYF
TRBJ2-7 TRBV27 TRBD1 many TGTGCCAGCAGCCACTCCACGGGACAGGGTATTTACGAGCAGTACTTC CASSHSTGQGIYEQYF
TRBJ2-7 TRBV9 . many TGTGCCAGCAGCGTAGATCCAGGTAGCTCCTACGAGCAGTACTTC CASSVDPGSSYEQYF
TRBJ2-2 TRBV6-2/TRBV6-3 TRBD1 many TGTGCCAGCAGAGATGGACAGGCCGGGGAGCTGTTTTTT CASRDGQAGELFF
TRBJ1-5 TRBV7-9 . many TGTGCCAGCAGTTTAGATGGACAGCCCCAGCATTTT CASSLDGQPQHF
TRBJ2-7 TRBV12-3/TRBV12-4 TRBD1 many TGTGCCAGCAGTCTCCGGGACAGGGCCGCGGACGAGCAGTACTTC CASSLRDRAADEQYF
TRBJ1-3 TRBV7-2 . many TGTGCCAGCAGCCCCCAGGCTGGAAACACCATATATTTT CASSPQAGNTIYF
TRBJ1-3 TRBV29-1 . . TGCAGCGCTAGAGGAGGGTTTGGCTCAGAGGACACCATATATTTT CSARGGFGSEDTIYF
TRBJ2-2 TRBV6-2/TRBV6-3 . few TGTGCCAGCAGTTACTACGGGGAATGGGCCGGGGAGCTGTTTTTT CASSYYGEWAGELFF
TRBJ1-5 TRBV7-8 . many TGTGCCAGCAGCTTGTCGACAGACACATATTATCAGCCCCAGCATTTT CASSLSTDTYYQPQHF
TRBJ1-2 TRBV7-2 TRBD1 few TGTGCCAGCAGCCAACGGACAGGGGGGGTGGGAGGCTACACCTTC CASSQRTGGVGGYTF
TRBJ2-7 TRBV14 . many TGTGCCAGCAGCCAAATGTGGAGGGACGAGCAGTACTTC CASSQMWRDEQYF
TRBJ1-1 TRBV11-1 . many TGTGCCAGCAGCTTACAGGGACCCGGACTGGAAGCTTTCTTT CASSLQGPGLEAFF
TRBJ1-2 TRBV4-1 . many TGCGCCAGCCGACGTCTCAGGGGAGAGGGAGGCTACACCTTC CASRRLRGEGGYTF
TRBJ1-2 TRBV30 . once TGTGCCTGGACCGCAGCCATGGGTTTTTATGGCTACACCTTC CAWTAAMGFYGYTF
TRBJ1-1 TRBV6-5 . many TGTGCCAGCAGTTACCTCGGGGGGAGGACTGAAGCTTTCTTT CASSYLGGRTEAFF
TRBJ1-2 TRBV2 . many TGTGCCAGCAGTGAAGGTACGAACTATGGCTACACCTTC CASSEGTNYGYTF